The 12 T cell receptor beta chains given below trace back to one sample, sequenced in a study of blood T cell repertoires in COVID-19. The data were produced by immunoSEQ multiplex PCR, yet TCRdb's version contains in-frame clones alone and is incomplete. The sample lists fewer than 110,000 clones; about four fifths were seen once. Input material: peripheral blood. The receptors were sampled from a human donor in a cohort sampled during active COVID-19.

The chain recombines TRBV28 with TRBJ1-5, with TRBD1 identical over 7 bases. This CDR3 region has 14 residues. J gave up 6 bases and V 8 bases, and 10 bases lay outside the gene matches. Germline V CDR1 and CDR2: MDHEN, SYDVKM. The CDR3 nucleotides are TGTGCCAGCGGGCTTACAGGGGTGTTTCAGCCCCAGCATTTT. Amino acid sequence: CASGLTGVFQPQHF.

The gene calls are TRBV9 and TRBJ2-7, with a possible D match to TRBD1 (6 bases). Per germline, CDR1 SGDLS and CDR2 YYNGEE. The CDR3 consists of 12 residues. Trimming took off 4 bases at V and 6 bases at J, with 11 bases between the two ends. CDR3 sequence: CASSQGQGEQYF. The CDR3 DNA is TGTGCCAGCAGCCAGGGGCAGGGCGAGCAGTACTTC.

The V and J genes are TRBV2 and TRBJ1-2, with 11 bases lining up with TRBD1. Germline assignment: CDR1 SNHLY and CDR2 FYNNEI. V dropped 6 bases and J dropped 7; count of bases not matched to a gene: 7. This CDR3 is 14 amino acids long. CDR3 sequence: CASRAGQGAGGYTF. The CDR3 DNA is TGTGCCAGCAGGGCCGGACAGGGGGCTGGTGGCTACACCTTC.

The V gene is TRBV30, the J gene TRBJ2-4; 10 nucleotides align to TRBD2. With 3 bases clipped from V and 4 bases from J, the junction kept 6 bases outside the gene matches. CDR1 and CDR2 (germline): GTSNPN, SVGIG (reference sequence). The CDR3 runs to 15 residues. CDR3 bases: TGTGCCTGGAGCTGGCCTAGCGGGAGAAAAAACATTCAGTACTTC. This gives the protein CAWSWPSGRKNIQYF.

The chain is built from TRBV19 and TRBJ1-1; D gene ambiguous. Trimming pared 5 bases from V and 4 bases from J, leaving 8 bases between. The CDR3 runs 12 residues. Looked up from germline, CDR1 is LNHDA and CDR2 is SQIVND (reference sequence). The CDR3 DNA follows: TGTGCCAGTAGTCGGGTCCGCACTGAAGCTTTCTTT. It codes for CASSRVRTEAFF.

CDR3 in DNA: TGTGCCAGCAGCTTCGACCGGGCCAGGGGAGAGACCCAGTACTTC. Protein: CASSFDRARGETQYF. The chain joins TRBV11-1 to TRBJ2-5; maybe TRBD1 (6 bases). The V gene lost 3 bases and the J gene lost 4 bases, with 15 bases spanning the gap. CDR1 is SGHAT, CDR2 FQDESV, per germline (reference sequence). The CDR3 runs 15 residues.

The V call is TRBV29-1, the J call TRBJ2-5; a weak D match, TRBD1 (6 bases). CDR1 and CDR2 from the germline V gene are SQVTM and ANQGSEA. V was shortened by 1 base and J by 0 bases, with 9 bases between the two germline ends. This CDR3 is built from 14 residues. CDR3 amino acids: CSVEGTAYQETQYF. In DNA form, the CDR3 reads TGCAGCGTTGAAGGGACAGCGTACCAAGAGACCCAGTACTTC.

The CDR3 sequence is CASSIQGAQPQHF. CDR3 DNA sequence: TGTGCCAGCAGCATCCAGGGGGCACAGCCCCAGCATTTT. The genes are TRBV3-1 (or the pseudogene TRBV3-2) and TRBJ1-5, with 8 bases matching TRBD1. Germline trimming cut 5 bases from V and 7 bases from J; bases unmatched to any gene: 4. Germline V gene lookup returns CDR1 LGHDT and CDR2 YNNKEL (reference sequence). The CDR3 length is 13 residues.

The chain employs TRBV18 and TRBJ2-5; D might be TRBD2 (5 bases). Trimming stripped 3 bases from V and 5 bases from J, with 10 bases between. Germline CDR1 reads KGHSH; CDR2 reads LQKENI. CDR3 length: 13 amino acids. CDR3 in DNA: TGTGCCAGCTCACCGACTATCTCCGAGACCCAGTACTTC. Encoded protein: CASSPTISETQYF.

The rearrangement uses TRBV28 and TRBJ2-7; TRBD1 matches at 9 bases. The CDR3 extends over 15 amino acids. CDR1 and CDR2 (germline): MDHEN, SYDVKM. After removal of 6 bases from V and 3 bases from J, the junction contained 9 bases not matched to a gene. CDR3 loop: CASRSPGQGGYEQYF. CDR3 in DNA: TGTGCCAGCAGGTCACCGGGACAGGGAGGCTACGAGCAGTACTTC.

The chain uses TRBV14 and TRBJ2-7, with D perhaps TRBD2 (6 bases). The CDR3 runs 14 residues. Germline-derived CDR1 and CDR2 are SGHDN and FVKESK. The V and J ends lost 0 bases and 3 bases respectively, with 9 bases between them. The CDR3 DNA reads TGTGCCAGCAGCCAAGATTCGACTAGCTACGAGCAGTACTTC. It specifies CASSQDSTSYEQYF.

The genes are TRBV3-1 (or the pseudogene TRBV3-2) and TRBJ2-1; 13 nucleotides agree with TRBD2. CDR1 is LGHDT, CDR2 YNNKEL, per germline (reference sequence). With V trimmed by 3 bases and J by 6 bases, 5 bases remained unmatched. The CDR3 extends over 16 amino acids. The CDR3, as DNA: TGTGCCAGCAGCCAGCAGGGACTAGCGGGAAGCAATGAGCAGTTCTTC. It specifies CASSQQGLAGSNEQFF.